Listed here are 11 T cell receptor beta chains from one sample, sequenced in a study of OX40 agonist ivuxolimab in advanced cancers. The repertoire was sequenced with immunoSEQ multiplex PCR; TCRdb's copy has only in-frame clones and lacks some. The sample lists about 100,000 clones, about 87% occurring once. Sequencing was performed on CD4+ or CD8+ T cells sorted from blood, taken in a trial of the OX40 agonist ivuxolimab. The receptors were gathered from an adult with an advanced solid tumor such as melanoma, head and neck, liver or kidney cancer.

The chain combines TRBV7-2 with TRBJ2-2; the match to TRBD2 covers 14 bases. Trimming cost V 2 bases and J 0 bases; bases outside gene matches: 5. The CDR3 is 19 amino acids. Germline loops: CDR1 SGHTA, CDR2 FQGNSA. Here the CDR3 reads CASSLKGLAGATNTGELFF. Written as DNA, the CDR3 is TGTGCCAGCAGCTTAAAGGGACTAGCGGGAGCCACGAACACCGGGGAGCTGTTTTTT.

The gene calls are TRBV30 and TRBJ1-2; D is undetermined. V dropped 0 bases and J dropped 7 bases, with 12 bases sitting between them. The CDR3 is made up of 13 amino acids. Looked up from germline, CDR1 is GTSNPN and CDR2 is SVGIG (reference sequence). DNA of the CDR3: TGTGCCTGGAGTGTTTACAGCAAGGGTGGCTACACCTTC. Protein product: CAWSVYSKGGYTF. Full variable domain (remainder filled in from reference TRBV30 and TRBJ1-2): SQTIHQWPATLVQPVGSPLSLECTVEGTSNPNLYWYRQAAGRGLQLLFYSVGIGQISSEVPQNLSASRPQDRQFILSSKKLLLSDSGFYLCAWSVYSKGGYTFGSGTRLTVV.

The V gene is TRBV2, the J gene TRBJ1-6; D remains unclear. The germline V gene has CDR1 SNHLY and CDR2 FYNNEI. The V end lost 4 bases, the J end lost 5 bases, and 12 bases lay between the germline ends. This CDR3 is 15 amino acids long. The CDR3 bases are TGTGCCAGCAGTGGAAGTACCCGTAATAATTCACCCCTCCACTTT. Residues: CASSGSTRNNSPLHF.

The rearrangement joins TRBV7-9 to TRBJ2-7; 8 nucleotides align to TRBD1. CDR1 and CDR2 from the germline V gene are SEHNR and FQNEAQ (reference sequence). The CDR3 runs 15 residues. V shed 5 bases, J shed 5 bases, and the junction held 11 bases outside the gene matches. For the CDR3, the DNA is TGTGCCAGCAGCGTACGACAGGGGACGCGGAACGAGCAGTACTTC. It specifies CASSVRQGTRNEQYF.

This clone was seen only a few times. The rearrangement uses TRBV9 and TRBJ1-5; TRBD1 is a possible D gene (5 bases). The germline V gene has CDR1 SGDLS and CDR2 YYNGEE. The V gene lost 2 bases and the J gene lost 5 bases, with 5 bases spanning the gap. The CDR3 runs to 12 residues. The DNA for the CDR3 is TGTGCCAGCAGCGTGGGGGATCAGCCCCAGCATTTT. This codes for CASSVGDQPQHF.

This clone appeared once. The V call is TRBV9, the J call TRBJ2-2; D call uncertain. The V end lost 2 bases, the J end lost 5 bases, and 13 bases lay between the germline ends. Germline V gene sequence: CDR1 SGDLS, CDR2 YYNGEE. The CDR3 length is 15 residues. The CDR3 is CASSVEVSQTGELFF. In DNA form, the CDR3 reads TGTGCCAGCAGCGTCGAGGTTTCTCAGACCGGGGAGCTGTTTTTT.

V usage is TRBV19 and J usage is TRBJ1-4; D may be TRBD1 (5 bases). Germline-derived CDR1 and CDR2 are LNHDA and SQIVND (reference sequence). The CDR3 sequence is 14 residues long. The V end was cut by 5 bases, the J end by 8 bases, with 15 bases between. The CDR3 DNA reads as TGTGCCAGTAGTCCGTGGGGCTCGGGGGAAAAACTGTTTTTT. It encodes CASSPWGSGEKLFF.

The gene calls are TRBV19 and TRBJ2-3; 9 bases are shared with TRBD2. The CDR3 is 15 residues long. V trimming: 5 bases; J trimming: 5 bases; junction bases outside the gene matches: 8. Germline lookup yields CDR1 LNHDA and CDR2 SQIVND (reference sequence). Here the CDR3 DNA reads TGTGCCAGTAGTGCTCCGGGACTAGCAGGAGATACGCAGTATTTT. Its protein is CASSAPGLAGDTQYF.

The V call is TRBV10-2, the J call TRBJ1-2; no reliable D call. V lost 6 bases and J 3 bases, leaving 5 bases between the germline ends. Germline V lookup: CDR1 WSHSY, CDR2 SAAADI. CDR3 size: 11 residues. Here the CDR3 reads CASSADYGYTF. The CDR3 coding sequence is TGCGCCAGCAGCGCTGACTATGGCTACACCTTC.

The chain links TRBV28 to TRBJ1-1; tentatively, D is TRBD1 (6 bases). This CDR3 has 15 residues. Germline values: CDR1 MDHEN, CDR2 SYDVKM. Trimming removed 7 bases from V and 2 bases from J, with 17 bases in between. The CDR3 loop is CASKAPGGPNTEAFF. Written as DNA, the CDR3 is TGTGCCAGCAAGGCTCCCGGGGGCCCTAACACTGAAGCTTTCTTT.

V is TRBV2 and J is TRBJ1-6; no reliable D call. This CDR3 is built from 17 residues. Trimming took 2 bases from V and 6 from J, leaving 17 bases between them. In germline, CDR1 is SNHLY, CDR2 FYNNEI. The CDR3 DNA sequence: TGTGCCAGCAGTGAATTTGTCGGAGGGTCGGGTAATTCACCCCTCCACTTT. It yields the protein CASSEFVGGSGNSPLHF. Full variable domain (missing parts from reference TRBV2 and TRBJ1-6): EPEVTQTPSHQVTQMGQEVILRCVPISNHLYFYWYRQILGQKVEFLVSFYNNEISEKSEIFDDQFSVERPDGSNFTLKIRSTKLEDSAMYFCASSEFVGGSGNSPLHFGNGTRLTVT.